This paragraph covers one T cell receptor beta chain sequence. The antigen it binds to is not known. No base qualities exist here, and no much larger clone lies one base off it. This sample was included in a study of cytomegalovirus exposure and HLA in healthy donors (dated by TCRdb to 2017 to 2019). Concerning the study at large: According to an earlier analysis of 550 to 750 of the donors, some 170 million T cells yielded roughly 100 million unique TCR beta sequences and 276 Gb of sequence data. On average, roughly 250,000 unique TCR beta nucleotide sequences were sequenced per donor among more than 350 genotyped donors of the cohort, with around 19% of those sequences being non-productive. Donor age, sex, ethnicity and CMV serostatus were compiled alongside the repertoire data. The study aimed to test whether signatures of past pathogen exposure could be identified by cataloging public T cell receptors. To predict cytomegalovirus infection status, the study brought together high-throughput TCR immunosequencing, statistical association of individual TCRs with disease status, and machine learning. The study used immunosequencing to profile the T cell repertoires of approximately 630 subjects and linked those repertoires to cytomegalovirus serostatus. A later genetic analysis used genome-wide SNP genotypes for 398 of the 666 donors, treating that subset as a discovery cohort. The genetic ancestry cluster associated with self-reported Caucasian donors included about 84% of the roughly 360 genotyped donors. HLA typing covered class I and class II loci at four-digit resolution. The number of typed donors differed by locus: 629-630 for A, B, C, DRB1 and DQB1; 500 to 550 for DQA1; about 600 for DPA1; and roughly 450 for DPB1. Besides the first cohort of some 670 subjects, a separate validation cohort made up of 120 different subjects was used. An earlier analysis of about 600 of the donors used high-throughput TCR beta sequencing to judge whether each TCR beta V gene segment behaved as functional or pseudogenic. An early release covering roughly 640 HLA-typed donors comprised about 300 gigabases of sequencing data and around 86 million unique TCR sequences. Every repertoire in the discovery cohort had been generated on one and the same sequencing platform. Roughly 5 DR-DQ haplotypes were handled as single units for association and clustering because linkage in the cohort was strong. In the later analysis, no new phenotypic data were used to find candidate immune exposures; instead, reliance was placed on TCR beta sequences and their occurrence across donors. To study patterns of TCR occurrence, a later analysis re-analyzed previously published TCR beta repertoires from around 670 donors and added high-resolution HLA genotyping. Overall study outcomes, separate from this receptor: In a later analysis, HLA-associated TCR beta chains were found to be more clonally expanded and to have lower generation probabilities than equally common non-associated chains. In vitro tests confirmed that a few of the cytomegalovirus-associated TCR beta chains recognize cytomegalovirus antigens. The study gave a list of over 150 TCR beta chains associated with cytomegalovirus. A further reported finding was that TCR beta sequences accurately predicted the HLA-A and HLA-B alleles for most subjects in the first cohort. At a false discovery rate of 0.05, a later analysis linked under 20,000 TCR beta sequences to specific HLA alleles. According to a later analysis, parvovirus B19, influenza, CMV and Epstein-Barr virus appeared linked to several top co-occurrence clusters. According to a later analysis, TCR association rates differed among HLA loci, with DRB1 alleles showing the most associated TCRs and HLA-C alleles showing the fewest. The earlier analysis of around 600 of the donors excluded 15 to 20 rarely observed V segments, including chromosome 9 orphons, because counts were too low. Some IMGT-functional V segments, including TRBV6-2 and TRBV6-3, could not be told apart with the 87-base-pair reads, so those segments were excluded. CMV serostatus was the only immune exposure information available for the cohort. The classifier was reported to diagnose cytomegalovirus status with high specificity and sensitivity in both the original cohort and the validation cohort. The sequencing pipeline was judged likely to have produced a cluster of highly shared sequence variants as a technical artifact. V-gene and J-gene trimming of TCR beta chains was associated with a missense DCLRE1C variant in a later genetic analysis, and the association was replicated in an independent cohort. Most TCR sequences were seen in very few donors, while some public TCRs were found in many individuals. Most CMV-associated TCR beta chains appeared to be HLA-restricted in a later analysis, and the HLA associations seemed to be driven largely by CMV exposure. The cohort was sequenced for TCR beta chains only, and without alpha or paired-chain data the features that could be detected were limited. When HLA alleles, especially DR and DQ, strongly co-occurred, TCR associations were difficult to assign to individual alleles. According to the authors, the approach could potentially be generalized to other disease states and immunological phenotypes. Linkage disequilibrium might explain the correlated functional status among segregating V segments, but an unknown experimental factor could not be excluded. HLA typing was unavailable for some donors at each locus, so association tests used only the typed subset. Presence/absence analyses assumed roughly uniform sequencing depth across donors, an assumption that may not hold. In an earlier analysis of 587 of the donors, most TCR beta V segments appeared in productive rearrangements about 87% or about 30% of the time, broadly matching IMGT annotations. A later genetic analysis reported fewer N-insertions in productive TCRs among donors in an Asian-associated ancestry cluster than the roughly 650-donor mean.

In total, approximately 690 healthy bone marrow donors made up the cohort. At the time of sampling, all cohort members were nominally healthy, though unrecorded immune exposures were likely present. The donor tested CMV seronegative and was one of the 352 seronegative cohort members. Every donor gave a peripheral blood sample, and the peripheral blood mononuclear cells from that sample were used for TCR beta sequencing. The Qiagen DNeasy Blood Extraction Kit was used to extract genomic DNA from the blood cell samples. The library was produced with the immunoSEQ multiplex PCR assay. For the multiplex PCR, a mixture combining 60 forward primers for TCR Vbeta segments and 13 reverse primers for TCR Jbeta segments was used. The CDR3 region of rearranged TCR beta genes was amplified from genomic DNA by a multiplex PCR assay. Amplified TCR beta libraries were sequenced as 87-base-pair reads on the Illumina HiSeq System. Under the source paper's analysis protocol: A later analysis tallied about 77 million unique TCR beta chains across the 666 repertoires, and approximately 9.9 million of those chains were shared by two or more donors. To remove PCR and sequencing errors, raw reads were error-corrected and collapsed into unique sequences using a nearest-neighbor algorithm that merged closely related sequences. CDR3 sequences were aligned to IMGT reference sequences to assign V, D and J gene segments. For a sequence to be retained, a match of at least six nucleotides to both a V gene segment and a J gene segment was required. A rearrangement was called productive if the CDR3 had no stop codons and remained in frame with V and J, and every other rearrangement was called non-productive. CDR3 was defined according to IMGT convention as the region running from the second conserved V-encoded cysteine to the conserved J-encoded phenylalanine. Sequences without an unambiguous match to a single V gene segment were excluded from the earlier analysis of a few hundred of the donors. An earlier analysis of around 600 of the donors classified V segments as functional when productive rearrangements were above 56.7% and as segregating when the standard deviation between donors was above 5%. A statistical classification framework was built for diagnosing cytomegalovirus status from the catalog of TCR beta chain sequences. A later analysis assigned V and J genes by comparing TCR nucleotide sequences with IMGT/GENE-DB human TR gene sequences. In a later analysis, CDR3 sequences and most-parsimonious VDJ recombination scenarios were assigned using the TCRdist pipeline. In a later analysis, each TCR beta chain was defined by its CDR3 amino acid sequence together with its V-gene family, and reads lacking a unique V-gene family were excluded. As a way to deal with suspected cross-contamination and a sequencing artifact, a later analysis dropped under 600 nucleotide sequences that were highly shared and had low generation probability. A later analysis calculated a clonal expansion index for each public chain from normalized within-repertoire ranks of inferred template counts. In a later analysis, generation probabilities were computed using a VDJ recombination model fitted to out-of-frame rearrangements, and the results were checked against IGoR. A later analysis scored TCR-TCR, TCR-HLA and TCR-CMV co-occurrence with hypergeometric tests, applying a repertoire-size bias correction to TCR pairs. In a later analysis, false discovery rates were estimated by permuting HLA or CMV assignments 20 times. In a later analysis, co-occurring TCRs were grouped using DBSCAN, with TCRdist sequence similarity added in when clustering inside HLA-allele-positive subsets. Repertoires with fewer than 30,000 or more than 120,000 public chains were left out of co-occurrence clustering, as were a handful of repertoires with anomalous nucleotide sharing. Drawn from immuneACCESS, this table holds only the in-frame rearrangements with V and J called that TCRdb kept. Clones are partly lost; checked studies trace under half to an unresolved V gene and leave the rest unexplained. D and trimming come from the DNA, and the V and J calls and clone size come from that table. The sample contains 200,000 to 250,000 clones, roughly three quarters of them found a single time. The ten top clones hold about 1.8% of the sample.

The CDR3 runs 14 amino acids, cysteine and phenylalanine included. The retained sequence is limited to the CDR3, 42 bases, with the frame set at the first base. CDR1 and CDR2 (SNHLY, FYNNEI) derive from the germline V gene. Input material: PBMCs. The sequence is built from TRBV2 and TRBJ2-5, and 10 junction bases match TRBD1. The assigned J gene may be wrong: the sequence end matches TRBJ2-7 better. This TCR was recovered from a man in his fifties or sixties in good health and CMV-seronegative. This receptor carries the CDR3 CASNGDRGAYEQYF. The DNA sequence reads TGTGCCAGCAATGGGGACAGGGGCGCCTACGAGCAGTACTTC.